This T cell receptor beta chain was found in a study of cytomegalovirus exposure and HLA in healthy donors. Study details: In a previous analysis, 110 million or so unique TCR beta sequences were found from 150 million to 200 million T cells. Findings of the study overall: Most observed TCR sequences were rare, whereas some public TCRs were detected in many donors.

Germline V gives CDR1 LGHNA, CDR2 YSLEER. There are 18 residues in the CDR3. This clone was detected a few times. What it recognizes is unknown. A junction end diverges from the germline sequence, so it may reflect a read error. Primers included in the PCR were 60 Vbeta and 13 Jbeta primers. Data came from immunoSEQ multiplex PCR; TCRdb stores just in-frame clones and leaves some out. The repertoire holds under 200,000 clones, with about 83% as singletons. The chain combines TRBV4-3 with TRBJ2-6, with TRBD2 identical over 11 bases. This receptor was taken from a man aged 35-49 years in good health and CMV-seropositive. Input material: PBMCs. The CDR3 region is CASSQDGLAGSGANGLTF. The CDR3 bases are TGCGCCAGCAGCCAAGATGGACTAGCGGGCTCTGGGGCCAACGGCCTGACTTTC.